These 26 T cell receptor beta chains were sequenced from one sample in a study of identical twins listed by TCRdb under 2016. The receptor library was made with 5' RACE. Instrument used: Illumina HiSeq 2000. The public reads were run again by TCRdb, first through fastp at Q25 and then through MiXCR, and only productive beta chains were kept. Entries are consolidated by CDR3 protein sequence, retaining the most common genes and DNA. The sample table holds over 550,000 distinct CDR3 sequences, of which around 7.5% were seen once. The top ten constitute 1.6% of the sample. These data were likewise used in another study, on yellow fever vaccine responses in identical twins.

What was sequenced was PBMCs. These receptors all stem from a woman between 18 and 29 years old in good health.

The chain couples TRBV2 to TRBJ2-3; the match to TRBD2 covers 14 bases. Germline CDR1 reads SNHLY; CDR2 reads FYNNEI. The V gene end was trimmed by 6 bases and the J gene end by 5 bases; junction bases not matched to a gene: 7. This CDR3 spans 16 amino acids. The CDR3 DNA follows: TGTGCCAGCAGGCCGGGACTAGCGGGAGTCATAGATACGCAGTATTTT. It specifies CASRPGLAGVIDTQYF.

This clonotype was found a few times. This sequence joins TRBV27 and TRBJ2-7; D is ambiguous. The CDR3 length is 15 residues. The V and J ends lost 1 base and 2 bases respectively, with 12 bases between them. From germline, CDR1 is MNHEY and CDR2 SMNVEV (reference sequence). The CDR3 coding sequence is TGTGCCAGCAGTTTATTGGTCGGCAACCCCTACGAGCAGTACTTC. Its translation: CASSLLVGNPYEQYF.

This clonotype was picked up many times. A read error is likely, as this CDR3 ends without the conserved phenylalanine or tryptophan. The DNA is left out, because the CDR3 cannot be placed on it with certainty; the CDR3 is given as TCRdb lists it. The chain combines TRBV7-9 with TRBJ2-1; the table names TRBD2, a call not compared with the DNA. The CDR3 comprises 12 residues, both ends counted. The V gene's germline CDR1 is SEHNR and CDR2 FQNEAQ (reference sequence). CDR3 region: CASSLEGEGARI.

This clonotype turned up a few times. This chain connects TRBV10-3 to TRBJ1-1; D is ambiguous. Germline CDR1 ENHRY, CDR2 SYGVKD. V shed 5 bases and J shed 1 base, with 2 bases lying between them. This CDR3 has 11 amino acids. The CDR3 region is CAISTNTEAFF. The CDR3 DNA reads TGTGCCATCAGTACGAACACTGAAGCTTTCTTT.

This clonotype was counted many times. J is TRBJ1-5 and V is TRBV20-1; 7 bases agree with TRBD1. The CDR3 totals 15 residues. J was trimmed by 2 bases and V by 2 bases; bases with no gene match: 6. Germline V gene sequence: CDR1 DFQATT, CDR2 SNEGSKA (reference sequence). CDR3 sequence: CSARKQGLGNQPQHF. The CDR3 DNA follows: TGCAGTGCTAGAAAACAGGGGCTGGGCAATCAGCCCCAGCATTTT.

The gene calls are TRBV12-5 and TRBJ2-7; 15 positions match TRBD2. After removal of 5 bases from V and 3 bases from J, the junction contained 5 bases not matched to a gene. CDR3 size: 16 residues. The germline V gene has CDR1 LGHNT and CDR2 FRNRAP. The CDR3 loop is CASGTGLAGGYYEQYF. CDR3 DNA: TGTGCTAGTGGTACTGGACTAGCGGGAGGGTACTACGAGCAGTACTTC. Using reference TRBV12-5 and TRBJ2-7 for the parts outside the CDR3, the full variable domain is DARVTQTPRHKVTEMGQEVTMRCQPILGHNTVFWYRQTMMQGLELLAYFRNRAPLDDSGMPKDRFSAEMPDATLATLKIQPSEPRDSAVYFCASGTGLAGGYYEQYFGPGTRLTVT.

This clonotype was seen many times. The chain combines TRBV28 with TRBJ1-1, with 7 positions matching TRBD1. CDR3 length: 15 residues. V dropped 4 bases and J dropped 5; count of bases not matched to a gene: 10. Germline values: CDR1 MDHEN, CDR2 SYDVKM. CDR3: CASSSQTGIGTEAFF. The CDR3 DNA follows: TGTGCCAGCAGTTCTCAGACAGGGATTGGGACTGAAGCTTTCTTT.

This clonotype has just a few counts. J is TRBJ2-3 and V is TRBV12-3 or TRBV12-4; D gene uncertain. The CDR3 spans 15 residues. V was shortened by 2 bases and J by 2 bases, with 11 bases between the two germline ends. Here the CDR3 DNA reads TGTGCCAGCAGTTTAATGGGCCACCTCACAGATACGCAGTATTTT. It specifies CASSLMGHLTDTQYF.

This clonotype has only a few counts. The CDR3 DNA is TGTGCCAGCAGCGTACGCGGGACTGGAAACACCATATATTTT. The encoded protein is CASSVRGTGNTIYF. V gene TRBV14 combines with J gene TRBJ1-3; no firm D call. Looked up from germline, CDR1 is SGHDN and CDR2 is FVKESK. The CDR3 extends over 14 amino acids. Trimming pared 5 bases from V and 2 bases from J, leaving 10 bases between.

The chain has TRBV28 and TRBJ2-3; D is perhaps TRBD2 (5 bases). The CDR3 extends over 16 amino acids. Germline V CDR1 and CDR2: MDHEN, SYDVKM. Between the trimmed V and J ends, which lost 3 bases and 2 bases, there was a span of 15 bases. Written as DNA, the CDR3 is TGTGCCAGCAGTTTCCCTCACGGACTGTACACAGATACGCAGTATTTT. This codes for CASSFPHGLYTDTQYF.

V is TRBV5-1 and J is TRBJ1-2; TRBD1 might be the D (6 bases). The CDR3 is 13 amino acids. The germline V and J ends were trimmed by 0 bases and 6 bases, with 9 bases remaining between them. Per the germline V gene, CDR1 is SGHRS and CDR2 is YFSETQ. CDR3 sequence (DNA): TGCGCCAGCAGCTTGGTCAGGGGCGATGGCTACACCTTC. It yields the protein CASSLVRGDGYTF.

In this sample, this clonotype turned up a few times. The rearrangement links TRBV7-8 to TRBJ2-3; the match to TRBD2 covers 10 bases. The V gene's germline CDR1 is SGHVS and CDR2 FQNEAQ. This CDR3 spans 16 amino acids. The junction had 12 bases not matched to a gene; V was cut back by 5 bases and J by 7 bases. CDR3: CASSPSSGGPRNTQYF. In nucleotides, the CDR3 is TGTGCCAGCAGCCCTAGTAGCGGGGGGCCCAGAAATACGCAGTATTTT.

CDR3 DNA: TGTGCCATCAGTGATTTTCCCAGCAAAGCTTTCTTT. This encodes CAISDFPSKAFF. The genes are TRBV10-3 and TRBJ1-1; D is undetermined. This CDR3 comprises 12 residues. The V end lost 3 bases, the J end lost 9 bases, and 11 bases lay between the germline ends. Germline V CDR1 and CDR2: ENHRY, SYGVKD.

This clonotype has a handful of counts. The CDR3 nucleotides are TGCAGCGTGGGACAGGTGAACACCGGGGAGCTGTTTTTT. Protein sequence: CSVGQVNTGELFF. This chain joins TRBV29-1 and TRBJ2-2, with 8 bases identical to TRBD1. Trimming at V came to 6 bases and at J to 1 base, leaving 1 base not matched to a gene. Germline assignment: CDR1 SQVTM and CDR2 ANQGSEA. The CDR3 consists of 13 residues.

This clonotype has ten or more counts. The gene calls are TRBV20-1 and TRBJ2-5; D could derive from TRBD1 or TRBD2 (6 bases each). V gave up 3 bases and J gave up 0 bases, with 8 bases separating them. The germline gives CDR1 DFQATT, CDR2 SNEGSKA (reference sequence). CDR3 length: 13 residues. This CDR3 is CSASGGNQETQYF. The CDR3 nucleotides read TGCAGTGCTAGCGGGGGCAACCAAGAGACCCAGTACTTC.

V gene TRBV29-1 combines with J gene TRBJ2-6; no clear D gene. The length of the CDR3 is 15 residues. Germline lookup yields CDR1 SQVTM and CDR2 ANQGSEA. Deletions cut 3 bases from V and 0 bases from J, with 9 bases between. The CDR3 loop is CSVDFRHSGANVLTF. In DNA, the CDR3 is TGCAGCGTTGACTTCCGCCACTCTGGGGCCAACGTCCTGACTTTC.

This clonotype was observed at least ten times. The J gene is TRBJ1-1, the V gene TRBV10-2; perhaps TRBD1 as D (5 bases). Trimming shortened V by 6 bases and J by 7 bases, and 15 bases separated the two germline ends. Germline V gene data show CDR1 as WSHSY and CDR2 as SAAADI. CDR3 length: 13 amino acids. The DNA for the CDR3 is TGCGCCAGCAGGGGGACCTCAGGGAATGAAGCTTTCTTT. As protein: CASRGTSGNEAFF.

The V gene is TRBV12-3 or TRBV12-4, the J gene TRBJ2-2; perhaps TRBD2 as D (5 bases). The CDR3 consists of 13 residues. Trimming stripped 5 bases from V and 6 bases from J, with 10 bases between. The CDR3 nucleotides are TGTGCCAGCAGTACGGGGTTCTCCGGGGAGCTGTTTTTT. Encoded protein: CASSTGFSGELFF.

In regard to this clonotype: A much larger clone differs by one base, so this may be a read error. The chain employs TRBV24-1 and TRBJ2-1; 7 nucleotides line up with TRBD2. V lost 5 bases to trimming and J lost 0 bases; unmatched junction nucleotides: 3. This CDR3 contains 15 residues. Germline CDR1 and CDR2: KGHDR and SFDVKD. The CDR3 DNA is TGTGCCACCAGTGTGCAGCGGGGCTCCTACAATGAGCAGTTCTTC. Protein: CATSVQRGSYNEQFF.

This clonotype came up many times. The CDR3 nucleotides are TGCAGTCGGCAGGGGCCGGAGACCCAGTACTTC. It codes for CSRQGPETQYF. The chain uses TRBV20-1 and TRBJ2-5, with D possibly TRBD1 on 6 matching bases. Per germline, CDR1 DFQATT and CDR2 SNEGSKA (reference sequence). Trimming took 8 bases from V and 5 from J, leaving 12 bases between them. This CDR3 has 11 residues.

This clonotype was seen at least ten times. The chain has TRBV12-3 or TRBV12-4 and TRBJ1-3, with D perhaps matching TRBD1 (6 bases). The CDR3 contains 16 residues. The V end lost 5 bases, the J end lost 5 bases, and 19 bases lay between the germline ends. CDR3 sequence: CASSPLGAAGRNTIYF. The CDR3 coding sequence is TGTGCCAGCAGTCCCCTGGGGGCCGCCGGGAGAAACACCATATATTTT.

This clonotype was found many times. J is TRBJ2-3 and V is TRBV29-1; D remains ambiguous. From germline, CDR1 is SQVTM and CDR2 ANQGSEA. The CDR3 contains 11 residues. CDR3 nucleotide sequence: TGCAGTAGTCGTCACACAGATACGCAGTATTTT. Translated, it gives CSSRHTDTQYF.

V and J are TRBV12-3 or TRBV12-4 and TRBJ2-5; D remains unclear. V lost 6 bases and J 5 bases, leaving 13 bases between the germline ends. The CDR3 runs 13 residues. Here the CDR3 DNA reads TGTGCCAGCAGGATCTTAGGGTTGGAGACCCAGTACTTC. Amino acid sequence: CASRILGLETQYF.

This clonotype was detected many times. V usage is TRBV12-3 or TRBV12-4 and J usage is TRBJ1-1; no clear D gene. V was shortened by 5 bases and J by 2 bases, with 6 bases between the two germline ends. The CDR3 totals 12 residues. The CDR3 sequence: CASSNLNTEAFF. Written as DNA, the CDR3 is TGTGCCAGCAGTAACCTCAACACTGAAGCTTTCTTT.

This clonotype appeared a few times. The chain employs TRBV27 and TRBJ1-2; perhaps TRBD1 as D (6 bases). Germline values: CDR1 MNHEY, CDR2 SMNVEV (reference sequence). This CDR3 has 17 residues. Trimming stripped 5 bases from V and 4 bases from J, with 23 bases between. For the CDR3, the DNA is TGTGCCAGCAGTGCCCTATGGGGGGGGCAGGGGAGCTATGGCTACACCTTC. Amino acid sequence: CASSALWGGQGSYGYTF.

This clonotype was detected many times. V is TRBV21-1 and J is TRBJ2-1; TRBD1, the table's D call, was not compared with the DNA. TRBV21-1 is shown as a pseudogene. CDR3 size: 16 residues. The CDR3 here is CASSKGVQGIMNEQFF. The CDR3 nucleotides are TGTGCCAGCAGCAAAGGGGTGCAGGGGATAATGAATGAGCAGTTCTTC.